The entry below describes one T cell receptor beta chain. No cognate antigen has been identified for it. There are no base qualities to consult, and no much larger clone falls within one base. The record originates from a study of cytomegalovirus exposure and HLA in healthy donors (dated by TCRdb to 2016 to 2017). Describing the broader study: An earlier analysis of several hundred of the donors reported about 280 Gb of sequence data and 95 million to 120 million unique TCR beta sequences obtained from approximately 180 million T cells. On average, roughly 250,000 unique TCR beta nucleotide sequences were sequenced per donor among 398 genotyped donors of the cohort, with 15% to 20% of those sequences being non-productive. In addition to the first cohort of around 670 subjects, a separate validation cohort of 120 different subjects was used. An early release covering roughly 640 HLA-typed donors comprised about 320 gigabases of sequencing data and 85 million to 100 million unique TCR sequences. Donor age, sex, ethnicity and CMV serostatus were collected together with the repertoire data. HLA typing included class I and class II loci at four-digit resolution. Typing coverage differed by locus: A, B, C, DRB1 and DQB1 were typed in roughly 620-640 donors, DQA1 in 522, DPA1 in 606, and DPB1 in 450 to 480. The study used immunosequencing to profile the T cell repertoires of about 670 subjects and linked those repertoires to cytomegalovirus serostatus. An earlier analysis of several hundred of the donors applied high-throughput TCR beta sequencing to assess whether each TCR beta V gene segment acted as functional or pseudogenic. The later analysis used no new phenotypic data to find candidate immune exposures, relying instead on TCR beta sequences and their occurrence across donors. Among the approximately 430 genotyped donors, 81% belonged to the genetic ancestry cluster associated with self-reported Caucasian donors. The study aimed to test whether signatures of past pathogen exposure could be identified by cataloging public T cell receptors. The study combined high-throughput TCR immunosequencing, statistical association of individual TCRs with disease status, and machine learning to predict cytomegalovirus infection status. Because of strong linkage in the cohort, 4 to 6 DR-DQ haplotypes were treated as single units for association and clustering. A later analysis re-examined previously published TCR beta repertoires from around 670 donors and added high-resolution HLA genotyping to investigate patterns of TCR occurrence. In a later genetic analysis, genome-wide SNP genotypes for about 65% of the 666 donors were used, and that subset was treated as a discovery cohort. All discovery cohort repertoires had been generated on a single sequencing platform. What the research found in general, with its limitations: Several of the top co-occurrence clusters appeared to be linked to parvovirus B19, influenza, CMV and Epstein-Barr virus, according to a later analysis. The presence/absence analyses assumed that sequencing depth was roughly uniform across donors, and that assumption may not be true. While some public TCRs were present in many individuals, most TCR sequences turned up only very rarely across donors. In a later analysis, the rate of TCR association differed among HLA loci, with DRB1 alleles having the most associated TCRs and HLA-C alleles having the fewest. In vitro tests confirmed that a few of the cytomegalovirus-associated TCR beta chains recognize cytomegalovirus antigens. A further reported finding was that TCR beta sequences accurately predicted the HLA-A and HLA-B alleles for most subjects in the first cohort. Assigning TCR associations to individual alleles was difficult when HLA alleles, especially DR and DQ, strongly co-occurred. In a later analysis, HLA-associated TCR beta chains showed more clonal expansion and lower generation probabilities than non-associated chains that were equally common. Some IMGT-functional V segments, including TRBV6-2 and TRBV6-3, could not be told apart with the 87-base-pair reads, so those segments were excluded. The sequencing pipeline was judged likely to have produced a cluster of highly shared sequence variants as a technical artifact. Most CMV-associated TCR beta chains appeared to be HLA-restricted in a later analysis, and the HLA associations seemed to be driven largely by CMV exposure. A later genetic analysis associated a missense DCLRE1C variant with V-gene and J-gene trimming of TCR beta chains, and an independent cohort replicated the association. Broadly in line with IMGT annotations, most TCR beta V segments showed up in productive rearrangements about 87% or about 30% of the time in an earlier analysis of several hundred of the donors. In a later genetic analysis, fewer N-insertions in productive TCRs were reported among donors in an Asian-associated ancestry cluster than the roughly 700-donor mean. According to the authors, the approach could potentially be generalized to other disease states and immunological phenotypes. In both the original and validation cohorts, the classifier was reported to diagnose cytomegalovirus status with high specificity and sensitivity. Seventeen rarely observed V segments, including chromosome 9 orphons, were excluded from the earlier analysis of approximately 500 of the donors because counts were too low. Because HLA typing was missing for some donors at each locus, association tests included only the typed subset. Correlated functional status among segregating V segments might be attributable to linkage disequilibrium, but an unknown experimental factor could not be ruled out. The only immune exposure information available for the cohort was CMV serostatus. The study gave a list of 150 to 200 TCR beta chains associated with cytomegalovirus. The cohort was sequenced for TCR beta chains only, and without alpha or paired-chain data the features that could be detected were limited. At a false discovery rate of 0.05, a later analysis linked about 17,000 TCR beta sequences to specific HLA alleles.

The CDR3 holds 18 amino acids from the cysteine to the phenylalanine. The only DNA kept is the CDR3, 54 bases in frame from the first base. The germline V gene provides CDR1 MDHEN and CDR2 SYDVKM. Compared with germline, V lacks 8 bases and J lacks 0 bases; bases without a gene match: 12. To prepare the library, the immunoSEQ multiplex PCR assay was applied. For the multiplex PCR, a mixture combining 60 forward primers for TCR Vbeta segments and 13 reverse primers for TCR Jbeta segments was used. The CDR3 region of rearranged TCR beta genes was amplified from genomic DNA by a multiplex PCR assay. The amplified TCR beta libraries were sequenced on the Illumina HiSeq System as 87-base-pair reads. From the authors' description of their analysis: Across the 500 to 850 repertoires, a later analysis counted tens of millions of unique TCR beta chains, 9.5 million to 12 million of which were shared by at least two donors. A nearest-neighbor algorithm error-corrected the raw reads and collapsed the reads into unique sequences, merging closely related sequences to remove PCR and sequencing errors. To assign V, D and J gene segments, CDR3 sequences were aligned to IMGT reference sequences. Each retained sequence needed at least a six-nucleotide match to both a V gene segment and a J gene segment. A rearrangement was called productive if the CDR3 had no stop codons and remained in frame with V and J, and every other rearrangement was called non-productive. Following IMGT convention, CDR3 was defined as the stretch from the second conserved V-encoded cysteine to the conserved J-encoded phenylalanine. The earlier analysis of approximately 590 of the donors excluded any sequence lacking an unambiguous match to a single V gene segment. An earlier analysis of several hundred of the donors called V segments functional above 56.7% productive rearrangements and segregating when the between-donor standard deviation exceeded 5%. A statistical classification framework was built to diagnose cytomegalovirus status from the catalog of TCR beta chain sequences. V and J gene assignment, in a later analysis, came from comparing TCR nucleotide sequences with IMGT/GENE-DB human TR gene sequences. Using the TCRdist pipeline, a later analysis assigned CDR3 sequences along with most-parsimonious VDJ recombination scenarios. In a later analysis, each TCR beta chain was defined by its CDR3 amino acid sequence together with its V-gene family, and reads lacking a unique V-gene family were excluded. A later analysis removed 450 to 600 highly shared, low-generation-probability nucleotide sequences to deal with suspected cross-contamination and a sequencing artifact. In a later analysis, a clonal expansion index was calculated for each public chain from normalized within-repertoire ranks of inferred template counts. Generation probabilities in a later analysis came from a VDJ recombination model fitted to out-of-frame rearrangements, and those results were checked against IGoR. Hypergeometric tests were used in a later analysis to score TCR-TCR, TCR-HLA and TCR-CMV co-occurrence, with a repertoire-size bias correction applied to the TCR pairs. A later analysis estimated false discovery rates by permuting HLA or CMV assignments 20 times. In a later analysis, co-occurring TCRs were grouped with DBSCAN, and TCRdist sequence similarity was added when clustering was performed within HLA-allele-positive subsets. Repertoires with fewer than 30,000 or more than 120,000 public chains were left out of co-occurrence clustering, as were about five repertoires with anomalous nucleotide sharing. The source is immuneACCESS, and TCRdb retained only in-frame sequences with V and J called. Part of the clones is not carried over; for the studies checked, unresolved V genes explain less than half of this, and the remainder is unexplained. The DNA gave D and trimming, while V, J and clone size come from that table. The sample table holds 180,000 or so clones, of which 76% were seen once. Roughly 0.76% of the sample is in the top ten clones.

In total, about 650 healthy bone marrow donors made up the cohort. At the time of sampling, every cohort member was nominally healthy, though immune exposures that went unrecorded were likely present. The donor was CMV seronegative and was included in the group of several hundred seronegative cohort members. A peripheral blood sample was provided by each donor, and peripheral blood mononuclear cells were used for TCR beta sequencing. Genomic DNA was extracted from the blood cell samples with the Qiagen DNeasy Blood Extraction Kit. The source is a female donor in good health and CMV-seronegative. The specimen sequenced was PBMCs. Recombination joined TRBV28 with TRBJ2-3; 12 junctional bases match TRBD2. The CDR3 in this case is CASPASGRGGPSTDTQYF. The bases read TGTGCCAGCCCGGCTAGCGGGAGGGGGGGCCCTAGCACAGATACGCAGTATTTT.